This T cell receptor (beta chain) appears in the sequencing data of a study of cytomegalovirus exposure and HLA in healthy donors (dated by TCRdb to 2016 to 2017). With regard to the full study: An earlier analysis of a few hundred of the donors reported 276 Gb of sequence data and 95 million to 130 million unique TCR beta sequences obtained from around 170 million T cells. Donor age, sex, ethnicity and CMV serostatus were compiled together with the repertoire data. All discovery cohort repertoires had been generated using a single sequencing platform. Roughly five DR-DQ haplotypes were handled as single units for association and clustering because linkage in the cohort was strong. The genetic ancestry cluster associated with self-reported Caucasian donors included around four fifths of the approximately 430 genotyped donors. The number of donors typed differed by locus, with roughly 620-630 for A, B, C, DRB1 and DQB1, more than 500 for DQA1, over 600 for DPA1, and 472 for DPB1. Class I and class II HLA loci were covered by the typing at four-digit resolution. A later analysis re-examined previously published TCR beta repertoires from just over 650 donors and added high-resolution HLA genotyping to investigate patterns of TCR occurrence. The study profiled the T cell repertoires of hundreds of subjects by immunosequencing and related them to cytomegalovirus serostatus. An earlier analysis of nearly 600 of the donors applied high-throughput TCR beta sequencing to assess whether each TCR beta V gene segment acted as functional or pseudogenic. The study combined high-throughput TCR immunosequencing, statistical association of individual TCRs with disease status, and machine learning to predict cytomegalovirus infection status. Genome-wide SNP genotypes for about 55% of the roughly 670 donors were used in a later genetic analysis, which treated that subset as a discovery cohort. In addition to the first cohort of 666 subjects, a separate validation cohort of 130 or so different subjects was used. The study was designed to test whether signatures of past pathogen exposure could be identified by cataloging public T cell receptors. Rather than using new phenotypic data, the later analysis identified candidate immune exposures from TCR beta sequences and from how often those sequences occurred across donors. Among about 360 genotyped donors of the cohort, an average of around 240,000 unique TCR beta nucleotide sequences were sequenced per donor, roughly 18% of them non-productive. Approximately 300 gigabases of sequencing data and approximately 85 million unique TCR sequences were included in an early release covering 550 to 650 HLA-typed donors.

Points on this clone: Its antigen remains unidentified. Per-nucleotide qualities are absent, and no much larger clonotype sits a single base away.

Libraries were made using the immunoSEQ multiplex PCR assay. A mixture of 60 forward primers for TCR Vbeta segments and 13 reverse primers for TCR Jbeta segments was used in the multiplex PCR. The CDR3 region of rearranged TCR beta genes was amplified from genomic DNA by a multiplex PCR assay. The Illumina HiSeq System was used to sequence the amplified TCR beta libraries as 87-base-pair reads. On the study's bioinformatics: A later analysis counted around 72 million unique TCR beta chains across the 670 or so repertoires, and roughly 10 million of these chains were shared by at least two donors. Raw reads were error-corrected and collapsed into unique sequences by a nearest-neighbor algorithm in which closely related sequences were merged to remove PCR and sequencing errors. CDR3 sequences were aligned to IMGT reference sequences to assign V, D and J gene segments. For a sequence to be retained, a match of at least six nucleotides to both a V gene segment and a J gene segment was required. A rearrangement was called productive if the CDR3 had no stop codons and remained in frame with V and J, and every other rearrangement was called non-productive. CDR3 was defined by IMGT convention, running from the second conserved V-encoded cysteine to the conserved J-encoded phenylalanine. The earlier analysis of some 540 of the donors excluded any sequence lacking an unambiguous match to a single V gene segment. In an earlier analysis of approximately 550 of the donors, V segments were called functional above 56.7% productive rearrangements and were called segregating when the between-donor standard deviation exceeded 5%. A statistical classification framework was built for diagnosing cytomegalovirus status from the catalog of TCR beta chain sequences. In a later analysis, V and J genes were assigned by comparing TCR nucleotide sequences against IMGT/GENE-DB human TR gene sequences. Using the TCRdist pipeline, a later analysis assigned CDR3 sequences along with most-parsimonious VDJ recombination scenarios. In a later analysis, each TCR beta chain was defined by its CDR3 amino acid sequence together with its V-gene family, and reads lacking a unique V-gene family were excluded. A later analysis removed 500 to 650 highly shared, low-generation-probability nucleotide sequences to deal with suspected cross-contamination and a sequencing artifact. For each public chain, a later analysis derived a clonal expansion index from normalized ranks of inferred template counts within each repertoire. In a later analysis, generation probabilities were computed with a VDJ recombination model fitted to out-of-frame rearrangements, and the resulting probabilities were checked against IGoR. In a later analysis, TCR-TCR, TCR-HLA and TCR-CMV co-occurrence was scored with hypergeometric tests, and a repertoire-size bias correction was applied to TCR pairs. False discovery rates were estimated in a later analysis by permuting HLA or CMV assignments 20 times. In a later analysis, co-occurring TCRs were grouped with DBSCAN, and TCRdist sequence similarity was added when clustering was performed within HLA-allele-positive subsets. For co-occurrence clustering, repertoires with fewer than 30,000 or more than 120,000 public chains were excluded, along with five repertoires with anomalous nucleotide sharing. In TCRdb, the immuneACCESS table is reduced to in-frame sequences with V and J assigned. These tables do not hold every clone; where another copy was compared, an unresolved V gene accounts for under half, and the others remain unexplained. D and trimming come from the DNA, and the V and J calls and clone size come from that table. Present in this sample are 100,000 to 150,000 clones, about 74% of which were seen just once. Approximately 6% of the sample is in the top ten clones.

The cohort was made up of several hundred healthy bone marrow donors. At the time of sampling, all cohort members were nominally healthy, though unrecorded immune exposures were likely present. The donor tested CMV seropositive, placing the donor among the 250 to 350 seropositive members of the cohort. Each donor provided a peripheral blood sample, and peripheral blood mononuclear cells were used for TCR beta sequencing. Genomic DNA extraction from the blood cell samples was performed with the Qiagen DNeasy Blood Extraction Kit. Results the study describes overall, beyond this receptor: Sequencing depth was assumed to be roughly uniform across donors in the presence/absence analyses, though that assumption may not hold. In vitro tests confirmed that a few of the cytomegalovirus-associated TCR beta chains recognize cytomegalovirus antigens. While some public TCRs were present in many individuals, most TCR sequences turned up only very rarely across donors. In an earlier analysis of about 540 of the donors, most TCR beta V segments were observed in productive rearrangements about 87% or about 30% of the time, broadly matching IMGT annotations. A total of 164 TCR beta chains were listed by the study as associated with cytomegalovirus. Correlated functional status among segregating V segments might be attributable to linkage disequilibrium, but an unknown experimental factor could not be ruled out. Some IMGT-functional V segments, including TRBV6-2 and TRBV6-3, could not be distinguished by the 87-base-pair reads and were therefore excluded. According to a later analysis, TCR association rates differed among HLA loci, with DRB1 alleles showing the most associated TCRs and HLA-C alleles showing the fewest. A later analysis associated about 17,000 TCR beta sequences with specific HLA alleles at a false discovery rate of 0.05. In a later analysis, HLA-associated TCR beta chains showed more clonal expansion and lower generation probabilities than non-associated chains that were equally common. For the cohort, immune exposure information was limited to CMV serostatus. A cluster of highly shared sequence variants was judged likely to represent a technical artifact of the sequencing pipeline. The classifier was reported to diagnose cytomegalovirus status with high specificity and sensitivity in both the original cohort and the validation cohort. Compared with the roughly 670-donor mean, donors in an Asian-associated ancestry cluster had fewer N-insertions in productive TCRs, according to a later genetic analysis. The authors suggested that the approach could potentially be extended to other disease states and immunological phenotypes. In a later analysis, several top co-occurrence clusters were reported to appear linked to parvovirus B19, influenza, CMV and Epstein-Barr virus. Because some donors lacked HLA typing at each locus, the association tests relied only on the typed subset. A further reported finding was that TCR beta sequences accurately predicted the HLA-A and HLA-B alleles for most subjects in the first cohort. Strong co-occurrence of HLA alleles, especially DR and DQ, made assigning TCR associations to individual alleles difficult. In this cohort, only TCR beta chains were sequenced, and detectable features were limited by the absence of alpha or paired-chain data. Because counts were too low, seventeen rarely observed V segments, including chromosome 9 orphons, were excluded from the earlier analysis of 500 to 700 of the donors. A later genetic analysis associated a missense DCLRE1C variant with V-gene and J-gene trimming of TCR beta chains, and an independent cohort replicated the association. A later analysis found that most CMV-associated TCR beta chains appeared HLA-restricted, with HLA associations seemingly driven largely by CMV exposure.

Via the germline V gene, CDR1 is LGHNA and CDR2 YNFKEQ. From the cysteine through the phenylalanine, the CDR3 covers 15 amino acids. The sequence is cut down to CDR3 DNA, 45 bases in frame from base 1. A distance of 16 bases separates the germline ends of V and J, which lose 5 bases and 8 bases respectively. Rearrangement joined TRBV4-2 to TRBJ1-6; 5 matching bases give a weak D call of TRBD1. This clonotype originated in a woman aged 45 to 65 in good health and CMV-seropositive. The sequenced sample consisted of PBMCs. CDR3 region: CASSLTLDTYSPLHF. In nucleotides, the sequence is TGTGCCAGCAGCTTGACTCTGGACACCTATTCACCCCTCCACTTT.